The 16 T cell receptor beta chains given below trace back to one sample, sequenced in a study of T cell repertoires in aging, cancer and after chemotherapy. Multiplex touch-down PCR with TRB-A/B primers amplified rearranged V-D-J TRB sequences. TCRdb passed the multiplex PCR reads through MiXCR, listing each CDR3 protein once. The profile shows around 13,000 distinct CDR3 sequences, 35% to 45% of them singletons. Peripheral blood genomic DNA, not sorted cells or RNA, was the template. The specimen sequenced was blood. The receptor source for this set is a human donor in good health. The donor label of this sample is uncertain.

The chain has TRBV29-1 and TRBJ1-2; TRBD1 aligns across 7 bases. The CDR3 totals 15 residues. V lost 6 bases to trimming and J lost 7 bases; unmatched junction nucleotides: 17. Germline loops: CDR1 SQVTM, CDR2 ANQGSEA. CDR3 protein: CSVPRYSRQGSGYTF. CDR3 sequence (DNA): TGCAGCGTCCCAAGGTACTCGCGACAGGGCAGTGGCTACACCTTC.

The J gene is TRBJ2-7, the V gene TRBV6-1, with 12 positions matching TRBD1. V lost 6 bases to trimming and J lost 4 bases; unmatched junction nucleotides: 4. This CDR3 has 14 amino acids. Germline V gives CDR1 MNHNS, CDR2 SASEGT. CDR3 amino acids: CASRWGQGAYEQYF. The CDR3, as DNA: TGTGCCAGCAGGTGGGGACAGGGGGCGTACGAGCAGTACTTC.

In its sample, this clonotype was seen once. The chain carries TRBV5-4 and TRBJ2-3; D possibly uses TRBD1 or TRBD2 (5 bases each). The germline V gene encodes CDR1 SGHNT and CDR2 YYREEE (reference sequence). The CDR3 extends over 16 amino acids. Trimming stripped 6 bases from V and 1 base from J, with 18 bases between. CDR3 amino acids: CASTPLRQGGTDTQYF. The DNA for the CDR3 is TGTGCCAGCACCCCACTACGGCAGGGAGGCACAGATACGCAGTATTTT. Looking up the rest from reference TRBV5-4 and TRBJ2-3 gives the full variable domain: ETGVTQSPTHLIKTRGQQVTLRCSSQSGHNTVSWYQQALGQGPQFIFQYYREEENGRGNFPPRFSGLQFPNYSSELNVNALELDDSALYLCASTPLRQGGTDTQYFGPGTRLTVL.

This clonotype occurred a few times. The V and J genes are TRBV6-1 and TRBJ2-6; TRBD1 aligns across 8 bases. V was clipped by 5 bases and J by 3 bases; unmatched bases: 9. This CDR3 contains 17 residues. Germline CDR1 is MNHNS and CDR2 is SASEGT. The CDR3 protein is CASSTRTGNFGANVLTF. The CDR3, as DNA: TGTGCCAGCAGTACTCGGACAGGGAACTTTGGGGCCAACGTCCTGACTTTC.

This clonotype is deemed medium-sized. The rearrangement links TRBV29-1 to TRBJ2-2; 8 nucleotides agree with TRBD2. CDR1 and CDR2 (germline): SQVTM, ANQGSEA. The CDR3 covers 13 residues. The junction had 7 bases not matched to a gene; V was cut back by 7 bases and J by 6 bases. The DNA of the CDR3 is TGCAGCGCGACCGGGGGGGGGGCCGGGGAGCTGTTTTTT. This gives the protein CSATGGGAGELFF.

This chain connects TRBV27 to TRBJ2-7; 7 positions agree with TRBD2. CDR3 size: 12 residues. V gave up 8 bases and J gave up 5 bases; unmatched junction bases: 6. Germline assignment: CDR1 MNHEY and CDR2 SMNVEV (reference sequence). The CDR3 loop is CASWDYRNEQYF. The DNA of the CDR3 is TGTGCCAGCTGGGACTACCGTAACGAGCAGTACTTC.

In its sample, this clonotype was seen a few times. This chain uses TRBV5-6 with TRBJ2-1; D is undetermined. The CDR3 consists of 14 residues. V shed 0 bases and J shed 6 bases, with 10 bases lying between them. The V gene's germline CDR1 is SGHDT and CDR2 YYEEEE. The CDR3 DNA follows: TGTGCCAGCAGCTTGGGCGGTCCAAGCAATGAGCAGTTCTTC. Its protein product is CASSLGGPSNEQFF.

V is TRBV6-4 and J is TRBJ2-2, with TRBD2 as a possible D gene (6 bases). Trimming stripped 0 bases from V and 6 bases from J, with 11 bases between. Germline values: CDR1 MRHNA, CDR2 SNTAGT. The CDR3 is 15 amino acids. The CDR3 spells CASSDSKSGAGELFF. The CDR3 bases are TGTGCCAGCAGTGACTCGAAATCGGGAGCCGGGGAGCTGTTTTTT.

This clonotype occurred a few times. The genes are TRBV6-5 and TRBJ2-7, with D maybe TRBD1 (5 bases). The CDR3 length is 13 residues. Germline CDR1 is MNHEY and CDR2 is SVGAGI. The ends were cut back, 6 bases at V and 6 bases at J, with 15 bases in the middle. CDR3 residues: CASSQTVLSEQYF. The CDR3 bases are TGTGCCAGCAGCCAGACAGTGTTGTCCGAGCAGTACTTC.

The chain joins TRBV15 to TRBJ2-7, with D unclear. Looked up from germline, CDR1 is LNHNV and CDR2 is YYDKDF (reference sequence). The V end lost 0 bases, the J end lost 8 bases, and 11 bases lay between the germline ends. The length of the CDR3 is 13 residues. This CDR3 reads CATSRDSPFKQYF. The CDR3 DNA follows: TGTGCCACCAGCAGAGATTCCCCGTTCAAGCAGTACTTC.

This clonotype was seen only a few times. The CDR3 nucleotides read TGTGCCAGCAGTGATGAGGAGGCAGGGACCGGGGAGCTGTTTTTT. It encodes CASSDEEAGTGELFF. V is TRBV6-1 and J is TRBJ2-2; either TRBD1 or TRBD2 may fit D (5 bases each). Germline loops: CDR1 MNHNS, CDR2 SASEGT. CDR3 length equals 15 residues. The germline V and J ends were trimmed by 3 bases and 5 bases, with 13 bases remaining between them.

The rearrangement joins TRBV6-1 to TRBJ1-1; TRBD1 might be the D (6 bases). This CDR3 is 13 amino acids long. V was trimmed by 7 bases and J by 5 bases, leaving 14 bases between them. Germline V lookup: CDR1 MNHNS, CDR2 SASEGT. Here the CDR3 reads CASKSTQGTEAFF. CDR3 nucleotides: TGTGCCAGCAAATCTACACAGGGTACTGAAGCTTTCTTT.

The J gene is TRBJ2-2, the V gene TRBV7-9, with TRBD1 matching 11 bases. J was trimmed by 6 bases and V by 6 bases; bases with no gene match: 6. The V gene's germline CDR1 is SEHNR and CDR2 FQNEAQ (reference sequence). The CDR3 sequence is 15 residues long. CDR3 region: CASRPGQGGAGELFF. CDR3 nucleotide sequence: TGTGCCAGCAGACCGGGACAGGGGGGGGCCGGGGAGCTGTTTTTT.

This sequence joins TRBV15 and TRBJ2-3, with 11 positions matching TRBD2. V trimming: 6 bases; J trimming: 6 bases; junction bases outside the gene matches: 8. Germline-derived CDR1 and CDR2 are LNHNV and YYDKDF (reference sequence). The CDR3 is 15 amino acids. The CDR3 sequence: CATSLAGGPSDTQYF. The CDR3 DNA is TGTGCCACCAGTTTAGCGGGGGGGCCGTCTGATACGCAGTATTTT.

The chain recombines TRBV5-6 with TRBJ2-5; 7 bases are a match to TRBD2. Unmatched junction bases numbered 6, after V lost 0 bases and J lost 4 bases. This CDR3 is 15 amino acids long. Germline V lookup: CDR1 SGHDT, CDR2 YYEEEE. In DNA form, the CDR3 reads TGTGCCAGCAGCTTGGCCGCGGGAGAGGGAGAGACCCAGTACTTC. Protein product: CASSLAAGEGETQYF.

The chain is built from TRBV6-5 and TRBJ2-1; tentatively, D is TRBD1 (6 bases). The CDR3 length is 13 residues. Germline CDR1 reads MNHEY; CDR2 reads SVGAGI. Trimming took 2 bases from V and 9 from J, leaving 11 bases between them. Here the CDR3 reads CASSYQGMGEQFF. CDR3 nucleotide sequence: TGTGCCAGCAGTTACCAGGGGATGGGTGAGCAGTTCTTC.